This T cell receptor (beta chain) is drawn from a study of identical twins. Comment on this clonotype: Its antigen remains unidentified.

Study observations and caveats: Models predicted too little out-of-frame TCR alpha sharing in monozygotic twins. A partial confounding effect on zero-insertion analyses could come from invariant MAIT and iNKT cells.

The germline gives CDR1 SSHAT, CDR2 FNYEAQ (reference sequence). The CDR3 length is 17 residues. One entry per CDR3 protein results from TCRdb running MiXCR on the 5' RACE reads. Among about 530,000 distinct CDR3 sequences listed, more than 20% were seen once. These data are also associated with another study on yellow fever vaccine responses in identical twins. This second study notes: Twins' T cell vaccine responses reportedly looked partly convergent, partly personalized.

The specimen was CD4+ T cells sorted from blood. The rearrangement links TRBV7-7 to TRBJ1-4; D uncertain. This TCR was sampled from a woman aged 18-35 years in good health. This chain's CDR3 is CTFSSPESPRANEKLFF. CDR3 nucleotides: TGTACCTTCAGCTCACCCGAAAGTCCGAGGGCTAATGAAAAACTGTTTTTT. Full variable domain (outside the CDR3, taken from reference TRBV7-7 and TRBJ1-4): GAGVSQSPRYKVTKRGQDVTLRCDPISSHATLYWYQQALGQGPEFLTYFNYEAQPDKSGLPSDRFSAERPEGSISTLTIQRTEQRDSAMYRCTFSSPESPRANEKLFFGSGTQLSVL.